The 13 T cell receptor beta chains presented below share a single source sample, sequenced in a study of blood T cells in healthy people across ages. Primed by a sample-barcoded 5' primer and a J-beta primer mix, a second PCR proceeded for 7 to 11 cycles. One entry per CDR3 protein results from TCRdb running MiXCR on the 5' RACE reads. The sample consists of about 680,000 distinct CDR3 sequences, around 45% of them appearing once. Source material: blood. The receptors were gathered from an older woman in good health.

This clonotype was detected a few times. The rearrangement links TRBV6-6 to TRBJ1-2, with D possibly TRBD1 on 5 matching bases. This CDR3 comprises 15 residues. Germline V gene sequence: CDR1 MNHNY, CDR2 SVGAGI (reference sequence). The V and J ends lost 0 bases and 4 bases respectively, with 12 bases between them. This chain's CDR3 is CASSYSGPLGYGYTF. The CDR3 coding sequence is TGTGCCAGCAGTTACTCGGGACCCCTGGGCTATGGCTACACCTTC.

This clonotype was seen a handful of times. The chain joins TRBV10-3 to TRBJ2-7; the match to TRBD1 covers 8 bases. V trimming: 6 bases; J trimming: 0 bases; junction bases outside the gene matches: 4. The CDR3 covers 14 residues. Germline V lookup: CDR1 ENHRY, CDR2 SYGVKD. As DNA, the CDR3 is TGTGCCATCAGGTCAGGGGGCAGCTCCTACGAGCAGTACTTC. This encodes CAIRSGGSSYEQYF.

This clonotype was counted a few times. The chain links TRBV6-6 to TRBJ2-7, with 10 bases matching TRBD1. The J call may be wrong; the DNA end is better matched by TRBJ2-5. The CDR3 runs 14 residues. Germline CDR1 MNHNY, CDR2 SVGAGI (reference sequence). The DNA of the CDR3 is TGTGCCAGCAGGAGGGACAGGGGCCTAGAGACCCAGTACTTC. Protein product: CASRRDRGLETQYF.

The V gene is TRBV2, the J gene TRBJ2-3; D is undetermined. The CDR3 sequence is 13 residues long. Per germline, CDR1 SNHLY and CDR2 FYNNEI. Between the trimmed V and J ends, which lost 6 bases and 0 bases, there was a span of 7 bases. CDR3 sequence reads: CASSFYSTDTQYF. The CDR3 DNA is TGTGCCAGCAGCTTCTATAGCACAGATACGCAGTATTTT.

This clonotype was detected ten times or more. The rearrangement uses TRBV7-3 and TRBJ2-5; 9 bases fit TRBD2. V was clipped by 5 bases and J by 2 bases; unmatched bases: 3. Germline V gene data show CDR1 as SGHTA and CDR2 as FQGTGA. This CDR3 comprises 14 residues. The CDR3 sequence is CASSAGGKQETQYF. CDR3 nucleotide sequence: TGTGCCAGCAGCGCGGGAGGGAAGCAAGAGACCCAGTACTTC.

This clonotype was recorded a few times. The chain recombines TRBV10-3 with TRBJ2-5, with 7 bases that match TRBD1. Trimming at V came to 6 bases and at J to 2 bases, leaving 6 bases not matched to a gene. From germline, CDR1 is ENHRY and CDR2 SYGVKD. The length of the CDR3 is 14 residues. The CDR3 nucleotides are TGTGCCATCAGCCAGGGGGTGGGACAAGAGACCCAGTACTTC. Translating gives CAISQGVGQETQYF.

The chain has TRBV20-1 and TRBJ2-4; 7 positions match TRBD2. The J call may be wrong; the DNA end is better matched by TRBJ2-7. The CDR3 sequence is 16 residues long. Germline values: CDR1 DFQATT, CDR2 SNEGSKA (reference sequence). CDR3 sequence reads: CSARGYRGGGTYEQYF. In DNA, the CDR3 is TGCAGTGCTAGAGGGTATCGCGGCGGGGGTACCTACGAGCAGTACTTC.

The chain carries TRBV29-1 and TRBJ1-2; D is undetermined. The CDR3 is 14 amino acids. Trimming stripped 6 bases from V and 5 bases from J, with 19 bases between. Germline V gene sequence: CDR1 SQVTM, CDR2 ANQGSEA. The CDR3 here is CSVRDRASRYGYTF. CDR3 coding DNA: TGCAGCGTCCGAGACCGGGCCTCTCGGTATGGCTACACCTTC.

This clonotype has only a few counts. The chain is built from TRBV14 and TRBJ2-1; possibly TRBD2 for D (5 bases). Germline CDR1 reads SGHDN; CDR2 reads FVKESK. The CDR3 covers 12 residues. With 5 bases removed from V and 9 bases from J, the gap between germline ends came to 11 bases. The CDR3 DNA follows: TGTGCCAGCAGCGGAGGTGGGTTTGAGCAGTTCTTC. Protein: CASSGGGFEQFF.

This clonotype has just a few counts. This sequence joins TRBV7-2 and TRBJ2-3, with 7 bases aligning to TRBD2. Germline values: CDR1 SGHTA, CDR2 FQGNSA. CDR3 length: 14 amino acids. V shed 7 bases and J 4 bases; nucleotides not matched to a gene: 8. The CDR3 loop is CASMSRGSADTQYF. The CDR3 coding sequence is TGTGCCAGCATGAGCCGCGGGAGTGCAGATACGCAGTATTTT.

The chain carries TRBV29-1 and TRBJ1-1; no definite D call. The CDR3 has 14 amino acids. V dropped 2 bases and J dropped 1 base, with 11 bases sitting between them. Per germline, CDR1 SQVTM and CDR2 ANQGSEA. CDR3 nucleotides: TGCAGCGTTGAACGGGGTCGGAGGAACACTGAAGCTTTCTTT. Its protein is CSVERGRRNTEAFF.

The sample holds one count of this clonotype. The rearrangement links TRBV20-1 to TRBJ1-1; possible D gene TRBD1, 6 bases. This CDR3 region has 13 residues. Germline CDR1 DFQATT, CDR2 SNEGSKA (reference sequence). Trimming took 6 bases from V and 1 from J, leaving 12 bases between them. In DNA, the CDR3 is TGCAGTGCCCCTGGGACACCGAACACTGAAGCTTTCTTT. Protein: CSAPGTPNTEAFF.

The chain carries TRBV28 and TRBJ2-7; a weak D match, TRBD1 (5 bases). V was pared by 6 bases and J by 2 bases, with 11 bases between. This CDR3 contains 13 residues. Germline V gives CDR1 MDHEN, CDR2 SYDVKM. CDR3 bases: TGTGCCAGCAGGGGGCCGAATGCCTACGAGCAGTACTTC. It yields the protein CASRGPNAYEQYF. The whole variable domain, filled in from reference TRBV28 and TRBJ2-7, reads DVKVTQSSRYLVKRTGEKVFLECVQDMDHENMFWYRQDPGLGLRLIYFSYDVKMKEKGDIPEGYSVSREKKERFSLILESASTNQTSMYLCASRGPNAYEQYFGPGTRLTVT.